These 10 T cell receptor beta chains came from one sample sequenced in a study of T cell changes during pregnancy in multiple sclerosis. Using immunoSEQ multiplex PCR, the repertoire was profiled, and TCRdb retains in-frame clones only, with some absent. Among about 40,000 clones, roughly 90% were seen once, and the ten largest hold 0.56%. Here the sequenced sample was CD4+ T cells from peripheral blood mononuclear cells, taken before pregnancy. These receptors came from a female donor with multiple sclerosis, enrolled in a pregnancy study.

The chain carries TRBV28 and TRBJ2-7; a weak D match, TRBD1 (7 bases). The CDR3 is made up of 14 amino acids. The germline gives CDR1 MDHEN, CDR2 SYDVKM. V was pared by 8 bases and J by 2 bases, with 16 bases between. Here the CDR3 reads CASCWRDRAYEQYF. The CDR3 DNA is TGTGCCAGCTGCTGGCGGGACAGAGCCTACGAGCAGTACTTC.

The chain has TRBV19 and TRBJ1-1; D is uncertain. Germline V gene lookup returns CDR1 LNHDA and CDR2 SQIVND (reference sequence). V lost 3 bases and J 3 bases, leaving 17 bases between the germline ends. There are 16 residues in the CDR3. The CDR3 coding sequence is TGTGCCAGTAGTATGAGAGGGCGGGTTGAGGACACTGAAGCTTTCTTT. As protein: CASSMRGRVEDTEAFF.

The rearrangement links TRBV10-3 to TRBJ1-4; D is possibly TRBD1 (5 bases). The CDR3 is made up of 15 amino acids. The germline CDR1 and CDR2 sequences are ENHRY and SYGVKD. V was clipped by 0 bases and J by 8 bases, with 13 bases between them. CDR3 coding DNA: TGTGCCATCAGTGAGTCCTCCGGGGGAAACGAAAAACTGTTTTTT. Amino acids: CAISESSGGNEKLFF.

The CDR3 here is CASRWSSGNTIYF. The CDR3 nucleotides read TGCGCCAGCAGATGGAGCTCTGGAAACACCATATATTTT. The chain has TRBV5-1 and TRBJ1-3; D gene uncertain. V was pared by 5 bases and J by 0 bases, with 6 bases between. This CDR3 is built from 13 residues. In germline, CDR1 is SGHRS, CDR2 YFSETQ.

The chain employs TRBV5-1 and TRBJ2-3, with 7 positions matching TRBD2. Unmatched junction bases numbered 8, after V lost 4 bases and J lost 3 bases. Germline V gene lookup returns CDR1 SGHRS and CDR2 YFSETQ. The CDR3 contains 15 residues. The CDR3 region has the DNA TGCGCCAGCAGCCAAAATGGGGGGGGGACAGATACGCAGTATTTT. Translated: CASSQNGGGTDTQYF.

This chain uses TRBV30 with TRBJ2-7, with a possible D match to TRBD2 (5 bases). Germline-derived CDR1 and CDR2 are GTSNPN and SVGIG (reference sequence). V dropped 1 base and J dropped 3 bases, with 19 bases sitting between them. This CDR3 is built from 16 residues. The CDR3 is CAWSASDSIGGYEQYF. The DNA for the CDR3 is TGTGCCTGGAGTGCTTCGGACTCAATCGGTGGCTACGAGCAGTACTTC.

J is TRBJ1-1 and V is TRBV2; TRBD1 aligns across 7 bases. CDR1 and CDR2 (germline): SNHLY, FYNNEI. The CDR3 is 13 amino acids. After removal of 6 bases from V and 5 bases from J, the junction contained 6 bases not matched to a gene. The CDR3 nucleotides read TGTGCCAGCAGCACAGGGGAAGGTACTGAAGCTTTCTTT. Translated: CASSTGEGTEAFF.

The rearrangement links TRBV6-1 to TRBJ1-5; 8 bases match TRBD1. This CDR3 is built from 13 residues. V trimming: 6 bases; J trimming: 5 bases; junction bases outside the gene matches: 3. CDR1 and CDR2 from the germline V gene are MNHNS and SASEGT. CDR3 protein: CASRGQADQPQHF. The CDR3 nucleotides are TGTGCCAGCAGGGGACAGGCTGATCAGCCCCAGCATTTT.

V gene TRBV5-5 combines with J gene TRBJ2-7; 9 bases line up with TRBD1. Germline assignment: CDR1 SGHKS and CDR2 YYEKEE (reference sequence). Losses at the gene ends were 4 bases for V and 2 bases for J; bases not matched to a gene: 1. This CDR3 is built from 13 residues. The CDR3 DNA is TGTGCCAGCAGCCGGGACAGGGCCTACGAGCAGTACTTC. Its translation: CASSRDRAYEQYF.

For the CDR3, the DNA is TGTGCCAGCAGTGTGGACAGGAGTTTTCCTGAAGCTTTCTTT. Amino acids: CASSVDRSFPEAFF. The chain couples TRBV2 to TRBJ1-1; 7 positions match TRBD1. The CDR3 totals 14 residues. J gave up 6 bases and V 4 bases, and 8 bases lay outside the gene matches. Per the germline V gene, CDR1 is SNHLY and CDR2 is FYNNEI.